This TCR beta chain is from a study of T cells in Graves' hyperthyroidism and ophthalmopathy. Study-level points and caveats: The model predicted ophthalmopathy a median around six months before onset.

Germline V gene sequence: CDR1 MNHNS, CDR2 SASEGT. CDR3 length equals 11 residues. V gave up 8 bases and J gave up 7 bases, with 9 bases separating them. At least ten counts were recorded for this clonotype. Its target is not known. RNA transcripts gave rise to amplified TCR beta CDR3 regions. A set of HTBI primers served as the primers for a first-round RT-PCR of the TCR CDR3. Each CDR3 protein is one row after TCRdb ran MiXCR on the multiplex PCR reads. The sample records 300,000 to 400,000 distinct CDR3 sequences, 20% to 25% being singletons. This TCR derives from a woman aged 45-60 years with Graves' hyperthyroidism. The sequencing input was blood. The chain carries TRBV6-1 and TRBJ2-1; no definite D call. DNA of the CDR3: TGTGCCAGCCGTCGGGTGAATGAGCAGTTCTTC. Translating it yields CASRRVNEQFF.